The 30 T cell receptor beta chains in this list originate from one sample, sequenced in a study of blood T cells in healthy people across ages. For the second PCR, which ran for about 6 to 11 cycles, a sample-barcoded 5' primer and a J-beta primer mix were used. TCRdb reprocessed the 5' RACE reads with MiXCR, giving one entry per CDR3 protein. The table lists 850,000 or so distinct CDR3 sequences, under 35% of them singletons. Material for sequencing was blood. Receptors originate from a woman aged 80 or over in good health.

This clonotype was detected ten times or more. The rearrangement joins TRBV20-1 to TRBJ2-3; D may be TRBD2 (7 bases). The CDR3 runs to 14 residues. V was trimmed by 6 bases and J by 2 bases, leaving 15 bases between them. Per the germline V gene, CDR1 is DFQATT and CDR2 is SNEGSKA (reference sequence). CDR3 in DNA: TGCAGTGCAGGAAAGGGGGGGCACACAGATACGCAGTATTTT. Translating it yields CSAGKGGHTDTQYF.

Concerning this clonotype: A read error is possible here, since a much larger clone lies one base away. The chain employs TRBV5-6 and TRBJ2-1; TRBD2 aligns across 13 bases. Germline CDR1 reads SGHDT; CDR2 reads YYEEEE. The CDR3 length is 18 residues. The CDR3 region is CAGSADGLAGVFYNEQFF. The CDR3 bases are TGTGCCGGCAGCGCCGATGGACTAGCGGGGGTATTCTACAATGAGCAGTTCTTC.

This clonotype was seen more than once but under ten times. The chain links TRBV9 to TRBJ2-1, with D possibly TRBD2 on 7 matching bases. CDR3 length: 17 residues. The ends were cut back, 2 bases at V and 7 bases at J, with 22 bases in the middle. Germline V CDR1 and CDR2: SGDLS, YYNGEE. CDR3 loop: CASSVSLGGPGGNEQFF. The CDR3 nucleotides are TGTGCCAGCAGCGTGAGCCTCGGGGGGCCCGGGGGGAATGAGCAGTTCTTC.

This clonotype was observed a few times. The V gene is TRBV12-3 or TRBV12-4, the J gene TRBJ2-2; D unclear. The CDR3 loop spans 11 amino acids. V lost 6 bases, J lost 7 bases, and 6 bases lay in between. The CDR3 protein is CASSTVGELFF. CDR3 coding DNA: TGTGCCAGCAGCACCGTCGGGGAGCTGTTTTTT.

This clonotype was counted a few times. Given a much more abundant clone one base away, this may be a read error. V is TRBV5-1 and J is TRBJ1-2; no definite D call. The CDR3 runs 14 residues. Trimming removed 3 bases from V and 0 bases from J, with 9 bases in between. Germline CDR1 is SGHRS and CDR2 is YFSETQ. CDR3 nucleotide sequence: TGCGCCAGCAGCTGGGTACAAGCTAACTATGGCTACACCTTC. This codes for CASSWVQANYGYTF.

Many counts were recorded for this clonotype. The rearrangement uses TRBV12-3 or TRBV12-4 and TRBJ1-5; a weak D match, TRBD1 (5 bases). The CDR3 is 13 amino acids. The V gene lost 4 bases and the J gene lost 7 bases, with 11 bases spanning the gap. CDR3 in DNA: TGTGCCAGCAGTTCCGGTCCAGGGCAGCCCCAGCATTTT. Amino acid sequence: CASSSGPGQPQHF.

The chain is built from TRBV7-2 and TRBJ1-6; 7 nucleotides match TRBD1. This CDR3 contains 15 residues. With V trimmed by 4 bases and J by 7 bases, 7 bases remained unmatched. Germline V gives CDR1 SGHTA, CDR2 FQGNSA. Here the CDR3 DNA reads TGTGCCAGCAGCTACAGACAGGGAAGCAATTCACCCCTCCACTTT. Translation gives CASSYRQGSNSPLHF.

The rearrangement joins TRBV6-5 to TRBJ1-2; 7 bases are shared with TRBD1. Germline V gene lookup returns CDR1 MNHEY and CDR2 SVGAGI. V shed 2 bases and J 5 bases; nucleotides not matched to a gene: 2. CDR3 length: 13 amino acids. The DNA of the CDR3 is TGTGCCAGCAGTTACAGGGGACAGTATGGCTACACCTTC. Translation gives CASSYRGQYGYTF.

The chain employs TRBV6-2 or TRBV6-3 and TRBJ1-1; 8 nucleotides align to TRBD1. The CDR3 is 16 residues long. V shed 2 bases, J shed 4 bases, and the junction held 9 bases outside the gene matches. Looked up from germline, CDR1 is MNHEY and CDR2 is SVGEGT. CDR3 sequence reads: CASSYPSNRGGTEAFF. The CDR3 DNA reads as TGTGCCAGCAGTTACCCATCAAACAGGGGGGGCACTGAAGCTTTCTTT.

For the CDR3, the DNA is TGTGCCAGCAGTTCCGGGGACAGGAGGGACAATGAGCAGTACTTC. The encoded protein is CASSSGDRRDNEQYF. The chain carries TRBV6-6 and TRBJ2-5, with 8 bases fitting TRBD1. Unmatched junction bases numbered 15, after V lost 4 bases and J lost 11 bases. The CDR3 has 15 amino acids. From germline, CDR1 is MNHNY and CDR2 SVGAGI (reference sequence).

As to this clonotype: A much larger clone lies one base from this, so it may be a read error. V usage is TRBV12-3 or TRBV12-4 and J usage is TRBJ2-3; D uncertain. This CDR3 spans 12 amino acids. Trimming took off 9 bases at V and 3 bases at J, with 10 bases between the two ends. In DNA, the CDR3 is TGTGCCAGTACCGCCGGAACAGATACGCAGTATTTT. Translation gives CASTAGTDTQYF.

This clonotype was counted at least ten times. The V and J genes are TRBV10-3 and TRBJ2-1, with TRBD2 identical over 14 bases. Germline V gene lookup returns CDR1 ENHRY and CDR2 SYGVKD. The CDR3 has 15 amino acids. J lost 7 bases, V lost 5 bases, and 4 bases had no gene match. Written as DNA, the CDR3 is TGTGCCATCAGTTCGACTAGCGGGGGGGAGAATGAGCAGTTCTTC. Translating gives CAISSTSGGENEQFF.

V gene TRBV7-9 combines with J gene TRBJ1-2, with D unclear. There are 12 residues in the CDR3. Germline assignment: CDR1 SEHNR and CDR2 FQNEAQ (reference sequence). Trimming removed 11 bases from V and 6 bases from J, with 16 bases in between. This chain's CDR3 is CADYQYQNGYTF. Here the CDR3 DNA reads TGTGCCGACTACCAGTACCAAAATGGCTACACCTTC. Full variable domain (outside the CDR3, taken from reference TRBV7-9 and TRBJ1-2): DTGVSQNPRHKITKRGQNVTFRCDPISEHNRLYWYRQTLGQGPEFLTYFQNEAQLEKSRLLSDRFSAERPKGSFSTLEIQRTEQGDSAMYLCADYQYQNGYTFGSGTRLTVV.

The table lists this clonotype with a few counts. Possible read error: a much larger clone is one base away. The chain is built from TRBV25-1 and TRBJ2-3; weak D call: TRBD2 (5 bases). The germline V gene encodes CDR1 MGHDK and CDR2 SYGVNS. V shed 3 bases and J shed 7 bases, with 17 bases lying between them. The CDR3 runs 15 residues. The CDR3 loop is CASSEPGDPGNTQYF. CDR3 DNA sequence: TGTGCCAGCAGTGAGCCCGGGGATCCGGGAAATACGCAGTATTTT.

With respect to this clonotype: The junction shows a germline mismatch at one end, possibly a read error. The gene calls are TRBV9 and TRBJ2-5; D is possibly TRBD2 (5 bases). This CDR3 contains 16 residues. CDR1 is SGDLS and CDR2 is YYNGEE in the germline V gene. CDR3 protein: CAGSVDGGPNTDEQYF. For the CDR3, the DNA is TGTGCCGGCAGCGTAGATGGAGGACCGAACACCGATGAGCAGTACTTC.

The chain links TRBV13 to TRBJ2-3, with D unclear. The CDR3 has 13 amino acids. CDR1 PRHDT and CDR2 FYEKMQ come from the germline V gene (reference sequence). V lost 5 bases to trimming and J lost 4 bases, with 10 bases between them. CDR3 coding DNA: TGTGCCAGCAGCCTTAGGACCTCAGATACGCAGTATTTT. Its translation: CASSLRTSDTQYF. Full variable domain (outside the CDR3, taken from reference TRBV13 and TRBJ2-3): AAGVIQSPRHLIKEKRETATLKCYPIPRHDTVYWYQQGPGQDPQFLISFYEKMQSDKGSIPDRFSAQQFSDYHSELNMSSLELGDSALYFCASSLRTSDTQYFGPGTRLTVL.

The chain couples TRBV16 to TRBJ2-3; 9 bases match TRBD1. The germline V gene has CDR1 KGHSY and CDR2 FQNENV. CDR3 length: 17 amino acids. The ends lost 7 bases at V and 6 bases at J; junction bases unmatched: 17. The CDR3 nucleotides are TGTGCCAGCACCTTACTCCCGGGACAGGGAAATTCCGATACGCAGTATTTT. It translates to CASTLLPGQGNSDTQYF.

This clonotype was observed at least ten times. The chain's CDR3 is CASSQRNQPQHF. The CDR3 DNA reads TGTGCCAGCAGCCAAAGAAATCAGCCCCAGCATTTT. The chain uses TRBV14 and TRBJ1-5; D unclear. The V end lost 2 bases, the J end lost 4 bases, and 3 bases lay between the germline ends. Per the germline V gene, CDR1 is SGHDN and CDR2 is FVKESK. The CDR3 has 12 amino acids. Full variable domain (missing parts from reference TRBV14 and TRBJ1-5): EAGVTQFPSHSVIEKGQTVTLRCDPISGHDNLYWYRRVMGKEIKFLLHFVKESKQDESGMPNNRFLAERTGGTYSTLKVQPAELEDSGVYFCASSQRNQPQHFGDGTRLSIL.

A remark on this clonotype: Its ends do not fully match the called genes, so a read error is possible. The chain uses TRBV14 and TRBJ1-1; 10 positions agree with TRBD1. This CDR3 region has 17 residues. The germline V gene encodes CDR1 SGHDN and CDR2 FVKESK. The CDR3 sequence is CAGSHLGQGDWNTEAFF. CDR3 DNA: TGTGCCGGCAGCCACCTCGGACAGGGGGATTGGAACACTGAAGCTTTCTTT. Drawing the rest from reference TRBV14 and TRBJ1-1, the complete variable domain is EAGVTQFPSHSVIEKGQTVTLRCDPISGHDNLYWYRRVMGKEIKFLLHFVKESKQDESGMPNNRFLAERTGGTYSTLKVQPAELEDSGVYFCAGSHLGQGDWNTEAFFGQGTRLTVV.

Many counts were recorded for this clonotype. The chain uses TRBV20-1 and TRBJ2-1, with TRBD1 matching 7 bases. The germline CDR1 and CDR2 sequences are DFQATT and SNEGSKA (reference sequence). The CDR3 loop spans 15 amino acids. V trimming: 3 bases; J trimming: 3 bases; junction bases outside the gene matches: 8. CDR3 coding DNA: TGCAGTGCTAGGCAATTGAGGGGGCTCTACAATGAGCAGTTCTTC. This gives the protein CSARQLRGLYNEQFF.

At least ten counts were recorded for this clonotype. This chain uses TRBV7-2 with TRBJ2-6; 8 nucleotides agree with TRBD1. CDR1 is SGHTA and CDR2 is FQGNSA in the germline V gene. The CDR3 contains 20 residues. V was pared by 6 bases and J by 0 bases, with 16 bases of the junction left unmatched. The CDR3 reads CASSYRTQGGISSGANVLTF. The CDR3, as DNA: TGTGCCAGCAGTTATCGTACACAGGGGGGCATCTCCTCTGGGGCCAACGTCCTGACTTTC.

This clonotype was observed many times. The chain is built from TRBV4-3 and TRBJ2-1, with 8 positions matching TRBD2. V lost 3 bases, J lost 12 bases, and 10 bases stayed unmatched. The CDR3 sequence is 14 residues long. Germline V lookup: CDR1 LGHNA, CDR2 YSLEER. Written as DNA, the CDR3 is TGCGCCAGCAGCCAGCCCGGGACTAGTCTTGGGCAGTTCTTC. It specifies CASSQPGTSLGQFF.

This clonotype came up a few times. It may be a read error: a sequence one base away is much more abundant. The chain is built from TRBV7-9 and TRBJ2-1; possibly TRBD1 or TRBD2 for D (5 bases each). Gene TRBJ2-7 matches the end of the DNA better, so the J call may be wrong. Germline assignment: CDR1 SEHNR and CDR2 FQNEAQ (reference sequence). This CDR3 contains 15 residues. Here the CDR3 reads CASSLGGAPYNEQYF. As DNA, the CDR3 is TGTGCCAGCAGCTTAGGAGGGGCCCCCTACAATGAGCAGTACTTC.

This clonotype showed up just once. Possible read error: a much larger clone is one base away. This sequence joins TRBV5-1 and TRBJ2-2; TRBD2 matches 7 bases. The germline V gene has CDR1 SGHRS and CDR2 YFSETQ. CDR3 length: 16 amino acids. The CDR3 here is CASRTASGVNTGERFF. The DNA of the CDR3 is TGCGCCAGCAGAACTGCTAGCGGCGTTAACACCGGGGAGCGGTTTTTT.

This clonotype was detected a few times. A much larger clone lies a single base off, so this may be a read error. This chain links TRBV28 with TRBJ2-7; 9 bases are a match to TRBD1. Germline V gene data show CDR1 as MDHEN and CDR2 as SYDVKM. The CDR3 sequence is 15 residues long. V was clipped by 2 bases and J by 7 bases; unmatched bases: 9. The chain's CDR3 is CASSLGTGTANEQYF. CDR3 bases: TGTGCCAGCAGTTTAGGGACAGGGACGGCCAATGAGCAGTACTTC.

V is TRBV12-3 or TRBV12-4 and J is TRBJ1-3, with D perhaps matching TRBD1 (6 bases). V was trimmed by 3 bases and J by 1 base, leaving 7 bases between them. This CDR3 has 14 amino acids. This chain's CDR3 is CASSLGASGNTIYF. CDR3 coding DNA: TGTGCCAGCAGTTTGGGGGCTTCTGGAAACACCATATATTTT.

About this clonotype itself: This may come from a read error, since a much larger clone is one base off. The CDR3 nucleotides read TGTGCCTGCAGTTTTGAGGGGAAGTTCTCTGGGGCCAACGTCCTGACTTTC. Its translation: CACSFEGKFSGANVLTF. This chain joins TRBV6-2 or TRBV6-3 and TRBJ2-6, with D perhaps assigned TRBD1 or TRBD2 (5 bases each). This CDR3 comprises 17 residues. Germline lookup yields CDR1 MNHEY and CDR2 SVGEGT.

The chain employs TRBV7-6 and TRBJ2-3; possibly TRBD1 for D (6 bases). The CDR3 runs to 18 residues. Looked up from germline, CDR1 is SGHVS and CDR2 is FNYEAQ. V lost 1 base to trimming and J lost 1 base, with 18 bases between them. CDR3 amino acids: CASSLGNFGAGGTDTQYF. CDR3 in DNA: TGTGCCAGCAGCTTAGGGAATTTTGGAGCAGGGGGCACAGATACGCAGTATTTT.

This clonotype was seen ten or more times. The chain joins TRBV4-2 to TRBJ2-7, with 15 bases that match TRBD2. Trimming took 4 bases from V and 1 from J; bases not matched to a gene: 2. The CDR3 contains 16 residues. Per the germline V gene, CDR1 is LGHNA and CDR2 is YNFKEQ. This CDR3 is CASSRGLAGGSYEQYF. The CDR3 DNA is TGTGCCAGCAGCCGCGGACTAGCGGGGGGGTCCTACGAGCAGTACTTC.

This clonotype came up many times. This rearrangement joins TRBV10-3 to TRBJ1-6; D call uncertain. In germline, CDR1 is ENHRY, CDR2 SYGVKD. The CDR3 length is 15 residues. V lost 4 bases and J lost 0, with 7 bases in between. In DNA form, the CDR3 reads TGTGCCATCAGTGCCGGGAGCTCCTATAATTCACCCCTCCACTTT. Translation: CAISAGSSYNSPLHF.